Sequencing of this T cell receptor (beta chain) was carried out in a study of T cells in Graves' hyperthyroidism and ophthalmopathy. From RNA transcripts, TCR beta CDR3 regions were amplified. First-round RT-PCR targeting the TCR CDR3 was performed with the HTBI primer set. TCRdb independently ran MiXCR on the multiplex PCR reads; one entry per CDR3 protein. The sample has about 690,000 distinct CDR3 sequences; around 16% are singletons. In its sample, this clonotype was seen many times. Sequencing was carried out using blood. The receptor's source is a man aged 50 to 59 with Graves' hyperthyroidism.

The CDR3 region has the DNA TGTGCCAGCACGGCGGGAGCCGTAACCTACGAGCAGTACTTC. Its translation is CASTAGAVTYEQYF. The rearrangement links TRBV2 to TRBJ2-7; 7 nucleotides align to TRBD2. V dropped 7 bases and J dropped 2; count of bases not matched to a gene: 8. The CDR3 extends over 14 amino acids. Looked up from germline, CDR1 is SNHLY and CDR2 is FYNNEI.